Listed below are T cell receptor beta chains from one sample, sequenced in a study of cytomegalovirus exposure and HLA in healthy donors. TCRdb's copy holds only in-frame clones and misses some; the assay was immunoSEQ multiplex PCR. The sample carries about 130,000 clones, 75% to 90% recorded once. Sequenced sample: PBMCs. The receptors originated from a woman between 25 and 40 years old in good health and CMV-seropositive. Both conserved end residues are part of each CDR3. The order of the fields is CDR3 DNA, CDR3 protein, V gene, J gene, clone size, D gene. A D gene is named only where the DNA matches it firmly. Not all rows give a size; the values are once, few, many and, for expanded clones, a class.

TGTGCCAGCAGTGCCCTACTAGTTTCAGATACGCAGTATTTT,CASSALLVSDTQYF,TRBV13,TRBJ2-3,-,-
TGTGCCAGCAGTCAGACCGGGACAGCTCTTAATGAAAAACTGTTTTTT,CASSQTGTALNEKLFF,TRBV6-4,TRBJ1-4,once,TRBD1
TGTGCCAGCAGCGATGGACTAGCGGGACTCTACGAGCAGTACTTC,CASSDGLAGLYEQYF,TRBV6-6,TRBJ2-7,-,TRBD2
TGTGCCAGCAGTTCCTCGACTAGCGGGAGGGCCAGGCAGTTCTTC,CASSSSTSGRARQFF,TRBV27,TRBJ2-1,-,TRBD2
TGTGCCAGCAGTGAAACTAGCGGGGGTGTACAGCAGTACTTC,CASSETSGGVQQYF,TRBV2,TRBJ2-7,-,TRBD2
TGTGCCAGCAGCCTGGGGGGTTTGGGGAACGGGGAGCTGTTTTTT,CASSLGGLGNGELFF,TRBV11-3,TRBJ2-2,-,-
TGTGCCAGTAGTATGTGGACGGGGGGCCTAGGGGAGCAGTACTTC,CASSMWTGGLGEQYF,TRBV19,TRBJ2-7,-,-
TGTGCCAGCAGAGGGACTAGCGGGATCTACGAGCAGTACTTC,CASRGTSGIYEQYF,TRBV2,TRBJ2-7,-,TRBD2
TGCAGCGTCAGGACAGGGGGTGCCTACGAGCAGTACTTC,CSVRTGGAYEQYF,TRBV29-1,TRBJ2-7,-,TRBD1
TGTGCCAGTAGTCCTGGGACAGGGAATGGCTACACCTTC,CASSPGTGNGYTF,TRBV19,TRBJ1-2,-,TRBD1
TGTGCCAGCAGCTCTAGGGCAGGGAACTATGGCTACACCTTC,CASSSRAGNYGYTF,TRBV7-9,TRBJ1-2,-,-
TGTGCCAGCAGCAAGACGGGAACCTACGAGCAGTACTTC,CASSKTGTYEQYF,TRBV16,TRBJ2-7,once,-
TGCGCCAGCAGCCACCCCTTATTAGGGGGCCACAATGAGCAGTTCTTC,CASSHPLLGGHNEQFF,TRBV4-1,TRBJ2-1,-,TRBD1
TGTGCCAGCAGTCCGACTAGCGGGGGGCCCACAGATACGCAGTATTTT,CASSPTSGGPTDTQYF,TRBV6-4,TRBJ2-3,-,TRBD2
TGTGCCAGCAGTACCGCCGTCAGGACAGGGGCAGATACGCAGTATTTT,CASSTAVRTGADTQYF,TRBV28,TRBJ2-3,-,TRBD1
TGTGCCAGCAGCGTAGGGACTAGTTCGTACAATGAGCAGTTCTTC,CASSVGTSSYNEQFF,TRBV9,TRBJ2-1,-,TRBD2
TGTGCCAGCAGCTTTACCGGAGACTATGGCTACACCTTC,CASSFTGDYGYTF,TRBV5-4,TRBJ1-2,-,-
TGTGCCAGCAGTCCCCAGATCCAAGAGACCCAGTACTTC,CASSPQIQETQYF,TRBV6-5,TRBJ2-5,few,-
TGTGCCAGCAGCACTCGGGAGGGATGGAATGAGCAGTTCTTC,CASSTREGWNEQFF,TRBV7-3,TRBJ2-1,-,TRBD2
TGTGCCAGCAGTCCTCGGGACAGGGATGGCTACACCTTC,CASSPRDRDGYTF,TRBV27,TRBJ1-2,-,TRBD1
TGTGCCAGCAGTTACTCCGCCGGGACAGGGAAAGAGACCCAGTACTTC,CASSYSAGTGKETQYF,TRBV6-5,TRBJ2-5,-,TRBD1
TGCGCCAGCATGCCGGTCCCGAACACCGGGGAGCTGTTTTTT,CASMPVPNTGELFF,TRBV5-1,TRBJ2-2,-,-
TGCGCCAGCAGCACCCAGGGCGGGGCACAAGAGCAGTACTTC,CASSTQGGAQEQYF,TRBV5-1,TRBJ2-7,-,-
TGTGCCAGCTCACCGAGGGGTCCTGGACTAGCGGGGACCTACCAAGAGACCCAGTACTTC,CASSPRGPGLAGTYQETQYF,TRBV18,TRBJ2-5,-,TRBD2
TGTGCCAGCCCGGGACTCGGAAGGGGCTACACCTTC,CASPGLGRGYTF,TRBV2,TRBJ1-2,few,-
TGTGCCAGCAGTTCCCGGGACTACTTTAATGAGCAGTTCTTC,CASSSRDYFNEQFF,TRBV2,TRBJ2-1,-,TRBD2
TGTGCCAGCAGTGTTAATTGGGACAGGGATCAGCCCCAGCATTTT,CASSVNWDRDQPQHF,TRBV6-1,TRBJ1-5,few,TRBD1
TGTGCCAGTAGTGCAGGGGGCTGGACCTACGAGCAGTACTTC,CASSAGGWTYEQYF,TRBV19,TRBJ2-7,-,TRBD1
TGTGCCAGCAGTTTAGAAGGACGACTAGCGAATGAGCAGTTCTTC,CASSLEGRLANEQFF,TRBV7-2,TRBJ2-1,-,TRBD2
TGCGCCAGCAGCCAAGATAGGACTAGCGGGGGGAATGAGCAGTTCTTC,CASSQDRTSGGNEQFF,TRBV4-1,TRBJ2-1,-,TRBD2
TGTGCCACCAGCAGAGTCCGAGAGTTGTTCTACAATGAGCAGTTCTTC,CATSRVRELFYNEQFF,TRBV15,TRBJ2-1,-,-
TGTGCCAGCAGCTCGACAGAGGAGCAGTACTTC,CASSSTEEQYF,TRBV7-8,TRBJ2-7,-,-
TGTGCCAGTAGTGGCAGCACAGGGACTGAAGCTTTCTTT,CASSGSTGTEAFF,TRBV19,TRBJ1-1,-,-
TGCGCCAGCAGCTTGGCCGCAGATACGCAGTATTTT,CASSLAADTQYF,TRBV5-1,TRBJ2-3,few,-
TGCGCCAGCAGCCAAATTAGCGGGAGGAACTACAATGAGCAGTTCTTC,CASSQISGRNYNEQFF,TRBV5-1,TRBJ2-1,-,TRBD2
TGTGCCAGCAATGAGGGGACCCCCGGGGGGAGAACTGAAGCTTTCTTT,CASNEGTPGGRTEAFF,TRBV2,TRBJ1-1,-,-
TGTGCCACCAGCAGAGATACTCAGCGGGGGGTCGAGACCCAGTACTTC,CATSRDTQRGVETQYF,TRBV15,TRBJ2-5,-,TRBD2
TGTGCCAGCAGCGAAATGAACCGGAGACAGGGGGCCTACGAGCAGTACTTC,CASSEMNRRQGAYEQYF,TRBV2,TRBJ2-7,-,TRBD1
TGCGCCAGCAGCTTGTACCCCCAGGGTAATAGCAATCAGCCCCAGCATTTT,CASSLYPQGNSNQPQHF,TRBV5-1,TRBJ1-5,-,-
TGTGCCAGCAGCTTTTATATGGGAGTGTGCTACGAGCAGTACTTC,CASSFYMGVCYEQYF,TRBV5-6,TRBJ2-7,-,-
TGTGCCAGCAGCCCGAACTACCAAGAGACCCAGTACTTC,CASSPNYQETQYF,TRBV5-4,TRBJ2-5,-,-
TGTGCCAGCAGCTCCGCCCTAGCGGGGGGTAGCTACGAGCAGTACTTC,CASSSALAGGSYEQYF,TRBV13,TRBJ2-7,-,TRBD2
TGTGCCAGCAGTCCTATCGAGCGGGGGGAGCTGTTTTTT,CASSPIERGELFF,TRBV6-4,TRBJ2-2,-,-
TGTGCCATTACTTTAAATTCCCGGAGGACGCTGAACACTGAAGCTTTCTTT,CAITLNSRRTLNTEAFF,TRBV28,TRBJ1-1,once,-
TGCGCCAGCAGCATGAAACTAGCAGGAGAGCAGTTCTTC,CASSMKLAGEQFF,TRBV5-1,TRBJ2-1,few,-
TGTGCCAGCACCACGAGGACGGGAGTCTACGAGCAGTACTTC,CASTTRTGVYEQYF,TRBV5-1,TRBJ2-7,-,-
TGTGCCAGCGGGAGGGGCCCCTTGGATTTTAATGGCTACACCTTC,CASGRGPLDFNGYTF,TRBV2,TRBJ1-2,once,-
TGTGCCAGCTCGAGAGGTCGGGATACGCAGTATTTT,CASSRGRDTQYF,TRBV18,TRBJ2-3,once,-